This is a list of T cell receptor beta chains from one sample in a study of blood T cell repertoires in COVID-19. Assay: immunoSEQ multiplex PCR; the TCRdb copy retains only in-frame clones and omits some. The sample lists about 50,000 clones, 75% to 95% seen once, with more than 5.5% in the top ten. The material sequenced was peripheral blood. These receptors came from a man in his forties or fifties with active COVID-19. CDR3s include the opening cysteine and the closing phenylalanine or tryptophan. A D gene is named only where the DNA matches it firmly. Part of the rows lack a size; the others show once, few, many or a class for expanded clones.

CDR3 length | clone size | J gene | D gene | V gene | CDR3 protein | CDR3 DNA
13 | - | TRBJ2-3 | TRBD2 | TRBV27 | CASSPGRGDTQYF | TGTGCCAGCAGTCCCGGGAGGGGAGATACGCAGTATTTT
14 | - | TRBJ2-7 | TRBD1 | TRBV28 | CASTPGTGGREQYF | TGTGCCAGCACCCCCGGGACAGGTGGTAGGGAGCAGTACTTC
14 | - | TRBJ2-7 | - | TRBV7-2 | CASSFPGTKYEQYF | TGTGCCAGCAGCTTCCCCGGGACAAAATACGAGCAGTACTTC
15 | once | TRBJ2-7 | TRBD1 | TRBV5-1 | CASSLGLDRGYEQYF | TGCGCCAGCAGCTTGGGGCTGGACAGGGGATACGAGCAGTACTTC
15 | few | TRBJ1-2 | TRBD1 | TRBV19 | CASSAPRDSLYGYTF | TGTGCCAGTAGTGCACCTCGGGACAGCCTATATGGCTACACCTTC
14 | few | TRBJ2-7 | TRBD1 | TRBV4-1 | CASTPRTGPYEQYF | TGCGCCAGCACCCCCCGGACAGGGCCCTACGAGCAGTACTTC
15 | - | TRBJ2-1 | TRBD2 | TRBV7-9 | CASSTSGRARNEQFF | TGTGCCAGCAGTACTAGCGGGAGGGCCAGGAATGAGCAGTTCTTC
16 | - | TRBJ2-1 | TRBD2 | TRBV24-1 | CATSESTSGNYNEQFF | TGTGCCACCAGTGAATCGACTAGCGGGAATTACAATGAGCAGTTCTTC
14 | - | TRBJ1-1 | - | TRBV19 | CASSIDEGNTEAFF | TGTGCCAGTAGTATAGACGAGGGGAACACTGAAGCTTTCTTT
12 | few | TRBJ2-1 | TRBD2 | TRBV11-2 | CASSFERGEQFF | TGTGCCAGCAGCTTTGAGCGGGGTGAGCAGTTCTTC
17 | - | TRBJ1-6 | - | TRBV19 | CASSIAATARENSPLHF | TGTGCCAGTAGTATAGCCGCGACAGCGCGGGAGAATTCACCCCTCCACTTT
15 | few | TRBJ1-1 | - | TRBV19 | CASSTRTLTGTEAFF | TGTGCCAGTAGTACACGGACTCTGACTGGAACTGAAGCTTTCTTT
15 | - | TRBJ2-7 | - | TRBV10-1 | CASSSGALGSYEQYF | TGCGCCAGCAGTAGTGGGGCCCTGGGGTCCTACGAGCAGTACTTC
11 | - | TRBJ2-7 | TRBD2 | TRBV27 | CASSQLARIYF | TGTGCCAGCAGTCAACTAGCGAGAATTTACTTC
13 | - | TRBJ2-4 | - | TRBV28 | CASSSTTGPGRDF | TGTGCCAGCAGTTCAACCACAGGGCCAGGTCGGGACTTC
16 | - | TRBJ1-3 | - | TRBV7-8 | CASSLGGPRAGNTIYF | TGTGCCAGCAGCTTAGGTGGTCCCAGGGCTGGAAACACCATATATTTT
17 | - | TRBJ2-1 | TRBD1 | TRBV24-1 | CATSDKVQTGVKDEQFF | TGTGCCACCAGTGATAAGGTTCAGACAGGGGTGAAGGATGAGCAGTTCTTC
16 | - | TRBJ1-6 | - | TRBV7-6 | CASSLTASSYNSPLHF | TGTGCCAGCAGCCTTACGGCTAGCTCCTATAATTCACCCCTCCACTTT
17 | - | TRBJ2-3 | TRBD2 | TRBV11-2 | CASSLGGAGGLLDTQYF | TGTGCCAGCAGCTTAGGTGGAGCGGGGGGGCTCTTAGATACGCAGTATTTT
11 | - | TRBJ2-3 | - | TRBV6-5 | CASRTSDTQYF | TGTGCCAGCAGAACTTCAGATACGCAGTATTTT
14 | - | TRBJ1-6 | TRBD1 | TRBV6-5 | CASSPTGENSPLHF | TGTGCCAGCAGTCCGACAGGGGAGAATTCACCCCTCCACTTT
16 | - | TRBJ2-5 | - | TRBV5-4 | CASSPRQGRAQETQYF | TGTGCCAGCAGCCCCAGACAGGGGAGGGCCCAAGAGACCCAGTACTTC
15 | - | TRBJ2-1 | TRBD2 | TRBV28 | CASRVAWLAGDEQFF | TGTGCCAGCAGAGTGGCTTGGCTAGCGGGCGATGAGCAGTTCTTC
15 | - | TRBJ1-6 | TRBD1 | TRBV4-1 | CASSRQGVDNSPLHF | TGCGCCAGCAGCCGACAGGGTGTGGATAATTCACCCCTCCACTTT
16 | - | TRBJ1-1 | TRBD1 | TRBV5-1 | CASSSSGQMMNTEAFF | TGCGCCAGCAGCTCTTCGGGACAGATGATGAACACTGAAGCTTTCTTT
16 | - | TRBJ1-5 | - | TRBV18 | CASSPPSQVRSQPQHF | TGTGCCAGCTCACCACCCTCGCAGGTCCGCAGTCAGCCCCAGCATTTT
16 | - | TRBJ1-2 | - | TRBV7-9 | CASSLPPGVSNYGYTF | TGTGCCAGCAGCTTGCCCCCAGGGGTTTCTAACTATGGCTACACCTTC
15 | - | TRBJ1-1 | - | TRBV5-6 | CASSLGTPMRTEAFF | TGTGCCAGCAGCTTGGGGACTCCAATGCGTACTGAAGCTTTCTTT
16 | - | TRBJ2-1 | TRBD2 | TRBV5-4 | CASSRTLAGGDNEQFF | TGTGCCAGCAGCCGTACCTTAGCGGGAGGGGACAATGAGCAGTTCTTC
13 | - | TRBJ1-2 | - | TRBV5-1 | CASAPDTNYGYTF | TGCGCCAGCGCTCCGGACACAAACTATGGCTACACCTTC
16 | - | TRBJ2-6 | - | TRBV19 | CASSIGRESGANVLTF | TGTGCCAGTAGTATAGGGAGGGAGTCTGGGGCCAACGTCCTGACTTTC